The subject of this entry is one T cell receptor beta chain. A single count supports this clone. The specificity of this receptor is unknown. No much larger clone exists at a distance of one base, and base qualities are not known. This sample is drawn from a study of cytomegalovirus exposure and HLA in healthy donors (dated 2017 in TCRdb). Background for the entire study: According to an earlier analysis of 550 to 750 of the donors, about 190 million T cells yielded 90 million to 130 million unique TCR beta sequences and roughly 280 Gb of sequence data. Besides the first cohort of roughly 640 subjects, a separate validation cohort made up of 90 to 150 different subjects was used. Of the 398 genotyped donors, about 80% fell in the genetic ancestry cluster associated with self-reported Caucasian donors. Roughly 300 gigabases of sequencing data and around 88 million unique TCR sequences made up an early release that covered several hundred HLA-typed donors. Across approximately 400 genotyped donors of the cohort, an average of roughly 250,000 unique TCR beta nucleotide sequences per donor were sequenced, and roughly a sixth of those sequences were non-productive. To decide whether each TCR beta V gene segment behaved as functional or pseudogenic, an earlier analysis of nearly 600 of the donors relied on high-throughput TCR beta sequencing. A later genetic analysis took genome-wide SNP genotypes for about 60% of the roughly 670 donors and used that subset as a discovery cohort. A later analysis re-examined previously published TCR beta repertoires from roughly 650 donors and added high-resolution HLA genotyping to investigate patterns of TCR occurrence. To predict cytomegalovirus infection status, the study combined high-throughput TCR immunosequencing, statistical association of individual TCRs with disease status, and machine learning. The number of typed donors differed by locus: about 620-630 for A, B, C, DRB1 and DQB1; approximately 520 for DQA1; 600 to 610 for DPA1; and 400 to 480 for DPB1. Roughly five DR-DQ haplotypes were handled as single units for association and clustering because linkage in the cohort was strong. The study aimed to test whether cataloging public T cell receptors could reveal signatures of past pathogen exposure. Donor age, sex, ethnicity and CMV serostatus were collected together with the repertoire data. Every repertoire in the discovery cohort had been generated on one and the same sequencing platform. HLA typing included class I and class II loci at four-digit resolution. The study profiled the T cell repertoires of hundreds of subjects by immunosequencing and related them to cytomegalovirus serostatus. The later analysis used no new phenotypic data to find candidate immune exposures, relying instead on TCR beta sequences and their occurrence across donors.

The cohort comprised more than 550 healthy bone marrow donors. Cohort members were all nominally healthy when sampled, although unrecorded immune exposures were likely present. The donor was CMV seropositive and was included in the group of approximately 300 seropositive cohort members. Every donor gave a peripheral blood sample, and the peripheral blood mononuclear cells from that sample were used for TCR beta sequencing. The Qiagen DNeasy Blood Extraction Kit was used to extract genomic DNA from the blood cell samples. The CDR3 numbers 12 residues from cysteine through phenylalanine. Just the 36-base CDR3 DNA is kept, in frame starting at base 1. V is shortened by 6 bases, J by 2 bases, and the region joining them spans 10 bases. Based on the germline V gene (reference sequence), the CDR1 and CDR2 sequences are GTSNPN and SVGIG. Overall study outcomes, separate from this receptor: This cohort had only TCR beta chains sequenced, and the lack of alpha or paired-chain data limited which features could be detected. The earlier analysis of 587 of the donors excluded around 17 rarely observed V segments, including chromosome 9 orphons, because counts were too low. A further reported finding was that TCR beta sequences accurately predicted the HLA-A and HLA-B alleles for most subjects in the first cohort. According to a later genetic analysis, donors in an Asian-associated ancestry cluster had fewer N-insertions in productive TCRs than the roughly 700-donor mean. The classifier was reported to diagnose cytomegalovirus status with high specificity and sensitivity in both the original and validation cohorts. A few of the identified cytomegalovirus-associated TCR beta chains were confirmed in vitro to be specific for cytomegalovirus antigens. Linkage disequilibrium might explain the correlated functional status among segregating V segments, but an unknown experimental factor could not be excluded. In a later analysis, several top co-occurrence clusters were reported to appear linked to parvovirus B19, influenza, CMV and Epstein-Barr virus. According to a later analysis, most CMV-associated TCR beta chains appeared to be HLA-restricted, and the HLA associations seemed to be driven largely by CMV exposure. Roughly uniform sequencing depth across donors was assumed in presence/absence analyses, although this assumption may not hold. A later genetic analysis associated a missense DCLRE1C variant with V-gene and J-gene trimming of TCR beta chains, and an independent cohort replicated the association. It was suggested by the authors that the approach could potentially be generalized to other disease states and immunological phenotypes. An earlier analysis of around 500 of the donors showed that most TCR beta V segments appeared in productive rearrangements either about 87% or about 30% of the time, which broadly matched IMGT annotations. Because HLA typing was missing for some donors at each locus, association tests included only the typed subset. CMV serostatus was the only immune exposure information available for the cohort. The sequencing pipeline was judged likely to have produced a cluster of highly shared sequence variants as a technical artifact. In the study, 150 to 200 TCR beta chains were listed as associated with cytomegalovirus. Most TCR sequences were observed very rarely across donors, whereas some public TCRs were present in many individuals. Specific HLA alleles were associated with roughly 16,000 TCR beta sequences at a false discovery rate of 0.05 in a later analysis. According to a later analysis, TCR association rates differed among HLA loci, with DRB1 alleles showing the most associated TCRs and HLA-C alleles showing the fewest. Some IMGT-functional V segments, including TRBV6-2 and TRBV6-3, could not be told apart with the 87-base-pair reads, so those segments were excluded. In a later analysis, HLA-associated TCR beta chains were found to be more clonally expanded and to have lower generation probabilities than equally common non-associated chains. When HLA alleles, especially DR and DQ, strongly co-occurred, attributing TCR associations to individual alleles was difficult.

To prepare the library, the immunoSEQ multiplex PCR assay was applied. For the multiplex PCR, a mixture combining 60 forward primers for TCR Vbeta segments and 13 reverse primers for TCR Jbeta segments was used. A multiplex PCR assay on genomic DNA amplified the CDR3 region of rearranged TCR beta genes. On the Illumina HiSeq System, the amplified TCR beta libraries were sequenced as 87-base-pair reads. Regarding the original processing steps: A later analysis counted 75 million to 100 million unique TCR beta chains across the 670 or so repertoires, and some 11 million of these chains were shared by at least two donors. Raw reads were error-corrected and collapsed into unique sequences by a nearest-neighbor algorithm in which closely related sequences were merged to remove PCR and sequencing errors. Alignment of CDR3 sequences to IMGT reference sequences was used to assign V, D and J gene segments. For a sequence to be retained, a match of at least six nucleotides to both a V gene segment and a J gene segment was required. Rearrangements were classified as productive when the CDR3 lacked stop codons and remained in frame with V and J, and all other rearrangements were classified as non-productive. CDR3 was defined by IMGT convention, running from the second conserved V-encoded cysteine to the conserved J-encoded phenylalanine. The earlier analysis of 500 to 650 of the donors excluded any sequence lacking an unambiguous match to a single V gene segment. In an earlier analysis of approximately 560 of the donors, a V segment was called functional when productive rearrangements were above 56.7%, and segregating when the standard deviation between donors exceeded 5%. A statistical classification framework was developed to diagnose cytomegalovirus status using the catalog of TCR beta chain sequences. In a later analysis, TCR nucleotide sequences were compared against IMGT/GENE-DB human TR gene sequences so that V and J genes could be assigned. Using the TCRdist pipeline, a later analysis assigned CDR3 sequences along with most-parsimonious VDJ recombination scenarios. In a later analysis, each TCR beta chain was defined by its CDR3 amino acid sequence together with its V-gene family, and reads without a unique V-gene family were excluded. In a later analysis, 450 to 600 highly shared, low-generation-probability nucleotide sequences were removed to address suspected cross-contamination and a sequencing artifact. For each public chain, a later analysis derived a clonal expansion index from normalized ranks of inferred template counts within each repertoire. In a later analysis, generation probabilities were computed using a VDJ recombination model fitted to out-of-frame rearrangements, and the results were checked against IGoR. A later analysis scored TCR-TCR, TCR-HLA and TCR-CMV co-occurrence with hypergeometric tests, applying a repertoire-size bias correction to TCR pairs. To estimate false discovery rates, a later analysis permuted the HLA or CMV assignments 20 times. In a later analysis, co-occurring TCRs were grouped with DBSCAN, and TCRdist sequence similarity was added when clustering was performed within HLA-allele-positive subsets. Repertoires with fewer than 30,000 or more than 120,000 public chains were left out of co-occurrence clustering, as were a few repertoires with anomalous nucleotide sharing. The source is immuneACCESS, and TCRdb retained only in-frame sequences with V and J called. Part of the clones is not carried over; for the studies checked, unresolved V genes explain less than half of this, and the remainder is unexplained. That table supplies the V and J calls and clone size; D and trimming were determined from the DNA. This sample gives 90,000 to 95,000 clones in total; about 84% of them show up just once. The ten largest make up about 1.2% of the sample.

The sequence derives from a girl aged 2 to 9 in good health and CMV-seropositive. Input material: PBMCs. In this chain, TRBV30 is recombined with TRBJ1-2, with TRBD1 tentatively as D gene (5 bases match). The CDR3 reads CACSGENYGYTF. The DNA sequence is as follows: TGTGCCTGCTCGGGGGAGAACTATGGCTACACCTTC.